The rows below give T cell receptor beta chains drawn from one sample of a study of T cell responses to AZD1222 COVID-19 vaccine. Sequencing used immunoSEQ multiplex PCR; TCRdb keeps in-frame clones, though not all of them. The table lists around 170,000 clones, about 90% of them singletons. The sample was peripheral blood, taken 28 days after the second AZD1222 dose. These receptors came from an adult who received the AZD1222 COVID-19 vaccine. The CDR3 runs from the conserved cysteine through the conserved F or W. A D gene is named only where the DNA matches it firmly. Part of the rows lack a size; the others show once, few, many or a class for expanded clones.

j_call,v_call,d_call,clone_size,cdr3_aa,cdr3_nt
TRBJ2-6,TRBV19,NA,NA,CASSIRRSGANVLTF,TGTGCCAGTAGTATTAGACGGTCTGGGGCCAACGTCCTGACTTTC
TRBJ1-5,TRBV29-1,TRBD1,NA,CSVGQGTDQPQHF,TGCAGCGTTGGACAGGGGACAGATCAGCCCCAGCATTTT
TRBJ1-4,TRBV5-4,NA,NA,CASSVGRTNEKLFF,TGTGCCAGCAGCGTCGGACGAACTAATGAAAAACTGTTTTTT
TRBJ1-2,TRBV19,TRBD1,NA,CASSIEGRGNGYTF,TGTGCCAGTAGTATAGAGGGCAGGGGGAATGGCTACACCTTC
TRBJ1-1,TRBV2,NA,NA,CASSEIGGMNTEAFF,TGTGCCAGCAGTGAAATCGGGGGGATGAACACTGAAGCTTTCTTT
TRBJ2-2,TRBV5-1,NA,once,CASSSAGRPGELFF,TGCGCCAGCAGCTCGGCAGGGAGGCCCGGGGAGCTGTTTTTT
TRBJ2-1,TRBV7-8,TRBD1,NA,CASSLQGVVYGEQFF,TGTGCCAGCAGCCTACAGGGGGTAGTTTATGGTGAGCAGTTCTTC
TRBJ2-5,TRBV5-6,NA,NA,CASSLVQGETQYF,TGTGCCAGCAGCTTGGTCCAGGGCGAGACCCAGTACTTC
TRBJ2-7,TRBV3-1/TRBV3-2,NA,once,CASSQASFGTPQYF,TGTGCCAGCAGCCAAGCTTCCTTCGGGACTCCGCAGTACTTC
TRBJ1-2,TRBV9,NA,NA,CASSADVGGLYNYGYTF,TGTGCCAGCAGCGCCGATGTGGGGGGTTTGTACAACTATGGCTACACCTTC
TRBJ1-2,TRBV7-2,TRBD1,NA,CASSLGQGARGYTF,TGTGCCAGCAGTCTAGGACAGGGGGCGCGAGGCTACACCTTC
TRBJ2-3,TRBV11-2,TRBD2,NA,CASSPGTSGFNTDTQYF,TGTGCCAGCAGCCCAGGGACTAGCGGGTTTAATACAGATACGCAGTATTTT
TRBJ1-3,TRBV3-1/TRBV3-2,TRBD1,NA,CASSQGGTGSTIYF,TGTGCCAGCAGCCAAGGCGGGACAGGGAGCACCATATATTTT
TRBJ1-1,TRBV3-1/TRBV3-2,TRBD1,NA,CASSPRDRVWNTEAFF,TGTGCCAGCAGCCCCCGGGACAGGGTCTGGAACACTGAAGCTTTCTTT
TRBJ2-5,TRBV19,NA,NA,CASSIPGERTQYF,TGTGCCAGTAGTATCCCGGGAGAACGGACCCAGTACTTC
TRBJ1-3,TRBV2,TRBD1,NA,CASSQTGAFSGNTIYF,TGTGCCAGCAGTCAGACAGGGGCCTTCTCTGGAAACACCATATATTTT
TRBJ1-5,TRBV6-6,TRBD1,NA,CASSPRRRGRGPSNQPQHF,TGTGCCAGCAGTCCCAGAAGGAGAGGGAGGGGGCCTAGCAATCAGCCCCAGCATTTT
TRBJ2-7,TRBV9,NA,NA,CASSPGAANSYEQYF,TGTGCCAGCAGCCCCGGGGCAGCAAACTCCTACGAGCAGTACTTC
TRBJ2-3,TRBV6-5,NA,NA,CASSYWGATDTQYF,TGTGCCAGCAGTTACTGGGGAGCCACAGATACGCAGTATTTT
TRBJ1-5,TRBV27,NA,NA,CASKVAIGQPQHF,TGTGCCAGCAAGGTGGCTATAGGTCAGCCCCAGCATTTT
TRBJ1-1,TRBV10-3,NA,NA,CAIRELQGGDTEAFF,TGTGCCATCAGGGAGCTACAGGGAGGAGACACTGAAGCTTTCTTT
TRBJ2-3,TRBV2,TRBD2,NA,CASSYRLAGAADTQYF,TGTGCCAGCAGTTACCGACTAGCGGGGGCAGCAGATACGCAGTATTTT
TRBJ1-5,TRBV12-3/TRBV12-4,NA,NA,CASNSLDQPQHF,TGTGCCAGCAACAGTTTAGATCAGCCCCAGCATTTT
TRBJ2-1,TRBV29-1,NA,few,CSVRFLGASNEQFF,TGCAGCGTGAGATTCCTGGGGGCCTCGAATGAGCAGTTCTTC
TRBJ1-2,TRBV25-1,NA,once,CASSEGTSSNYGYTF,TGTGCCAGCAGTGAAGGGACATCATCTAACTATGGCTACACCTTC
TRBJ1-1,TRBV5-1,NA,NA,CASSPRGPTEAFF,TGCGCCAGCAGCCCCCGGGGGCCCACTGAAGCTTTCTTT